These 8 T cell receptor beta chains originate from one sample sequenced in a study of human T cells and chemical hapten exposure. The sample's time point: pre-sensitization, week 0. Regarding treatment: therapeutic diphenylcyclopropenone sensitization with weekly scalp DPC. One entry per CDR3 protein, called by TCRdb with MiXCR from the RACE reads. The sample lists roughly 100,000 distinct CDR3 sequences, roughly 12% seen once, with around 1.5% in the top ten. Sequencing was performed on whole blood, taken in connection with sensitization to the hapten diphenylcyclopropenone (DPC). The receptors were sampled from a woman between 50 and 59 years old with alopecia areata. Some clones in this sample may be carry-over from other donors' samples.

The V and J genes are TRBV27 and TRBJ2-5; TRBD2 is a possible D gene (7 bases). The CDR3 spans 13 residues. Germline values: CDR1 MNHEY, CDR2 SMNVEV (reference sequence). V lost 6 bases to trimming and J lost 4 bases, with 12 bases between them. DNA for the CDR3: TGTGCCAGCAGCCAAAGGGGGGGAGAGACCCAGTACTTC. The encoded protein is CASSQRGGETQYF.

The chain joins TRBV4-1 to TRBJ2-3; 8 bases are a match to TRBD1. Germline V CDR1 and CDR2: MGHRA, YSYEKL. With 3 bases clipped from V and 7 bases from J, the junction kept 9 bases outside the gene matches. This CDR3 is 15 amino acids long. CDR3 loop: CASSQGVGTGYTQYF. Here the CDR3 DNA reads TGCGCCAGCAGCCAGGGAGTAGGGACAGGTTATACGCAGTATTTT.

In this sample, this clonotype turned up a few times. This sequence joins TRBV7-2 and TRBJ2-3; a possible D gene is TRBD2 (5 bases). Germline CDR1 and CDR2: SGHTA and FQGNSA. The V and J ends lost 5 bases and 7 bases respectively, with 7 bases between them. The CDR3 spans 11 residues. Here the CDR3 reads CASSPGYTQYF. In DNA, the CDR3 is TGTGCCAGCAGCCCGGGGTATACGCAGTATTTT.

The chain uses TRBV18 and TRBJ1-4; no definite D call. Looked up from germline, CDR1 is KGHSH and CDR2 is LQKENI. The CDR3 consists of 14 residues. V lost 0 bases to trimming and J lost 10 bases, with 12 bases between them. The CDR3 loop reads CASSPPALKRKLFF. CDR3 nucleotides: TGTGCCAGCTCACCACCGGCTCTGAAGCGAAAACTGTTTTTT.

J is TRBJ1-6 and V is TRBV28; D uncertain. With 6 bases removed from V and 16 bases from J, the gap between germline ends came to 13 bases. The CDR3 extends over 11 amino acids. Germline V gene data show CDR1 as MDHEN and CDR2 as SYDVKM. CDR3 region: CASSPGHPLHF. The DNA of the CDR3 is TGTGCCAGCAGCCCCGGTCACCCGCTCCACTTT.

This clonotype has only a few counts. This sequence joins TRBV27 and TRBJ2-2; D perhaps matches TRBD1 (6 bases). Germline lookup yields CDR1 MNHEY and CDR2 SMNVEV (reference sequence). The ends were cut back, 7 bases at V and 6 bases at J, with 12 bases in the middle. The CDR3 contains 13 residues. In DNA form, the CDR3 reads TGTGCCAGCAAATGGAACAGGGCCGGGGAGCTGTTTTTT. Translated, it gives CASKWNRAGELFF.

Notes on this clonotype: One base away lies a much larger clone, so this may be a sequencing read error. CDR3 sequence: CASSFSETLTGELFF. Written as DNA, the CDR3 is TGTGCCAGCTCCTTCAGCGAGACTCTCACCGGGGAGCTGTTTTTT. The gene calls are TRBV6-6 and TRBJ2-2; D not resolved. The germline CDR1 and CDR2 sequences are MNHNY and SVGAGI (reference sequence). The V end lost 8 bases, the J end lost 4 bases, and 17 bases lay between the germline ends. The CDR3 consists of 15 residues.

There are many counts of this clonotype. The V call is TRBV2, the J call TRBJ1-4; D not certain. CDR1 is SNHLY, CDR2 FYNNEI, per germline. The CDR3 consists of 15 residues. V was cut by 6 bases and J by 2 bases, with 13 bases left in between. The CDR3 region has the DNA TGTGCCAGCAGCGCTGAGACAAACACTAATGAAAAACTGTTTTTT. This gives the protein CASSAETNTNEKLFF.